This passage covers 17 T cell receptor beta chains from one sample sequenced in a study of blood T cell repertoires in COVID-19. The assay was immunoSEQ multiplex PCR, and TCRdb's table has in-frame clones only and misses some. The table has more than 150,000 clones, 89% seen once. The specimen was peripheral blood. The receptors shown here come from a man aged 35-49 years with acute or convalescent COVID-19.

This rearrangement joins TRBV7-2 to TRBJ1-3; no clear D. V lost 1 base, J lost 0 bases, and 7 bases lay in between. From germline, CDR1 is SGHTA and CDR2 FQGNSA. The CDR3 totals 15 residues. The CDR3 region is CASSLDSRSGNTIYF. CDR3 DNA sequence: TGTGCCAGCAGCTTAGACAGTCGCTCTGGAAACACCATATATTTT.

Comments on this clone: Other DNA sequences from this sample encode an identical CDR3 as well. The chain combines TRBV19 with TRBJ1-2, with D perhaps TRBD1 (6 bases). This CDR3 spans 13 amino acids. V lost 3 bases and J 9 bases, leaving 14 bases between the germline ends. Germline V gene sequence: CDR1 LNHDA, CDR2 SQIVND (reference sequence). The CDR3 loop is CASSISQGKSYTF. The DNA for the CDR3 is TGTGCCAGTAGTATCAGCCAGGGGAAGAGCTACACCTTC.

This chain uses TRBV28 with TRBJ1-2; 10 positions agree with TRBD1. The CDR3 contains 16 residues. The germline V gene encodes CDR1 MDHEN and CDR2 SYDVKM. The junction had 12 bases not matched to a gene; V was cut back by 6 bases and J by 5 bases. In nucleotides, the CDR3 is TGTGCCAGCAGCCCCATGCTTGGACAGGGGGAGTATGGCTACACCTTC. This codes for CASSPMLGQGEYGYTF.

J is TRBJ1-5 and V is TRBV7-2; the match to TRBD1 covers 7 bases. This CDR3 spans 14 amino acids. Germline V gene lookup returns CDR1 SGHTA and CDR2 FQGNSA. Losses at the gene ends were 0 bases for V and 5 bases for J; bases not matched to a gene: 1. The CDR3 DNA reads as TGTGCCAGCAGCTTAGCGACAGGGCATCAGCCCCAGCATTTT. It translates to CASSLATGHQPQHF.

The CDR3 reads CASSPPTGLAFGEQFF. The DNA of the CDR3 is TGTGCCAGCTCACCCCCAACGGGACTAGCGTTTGGTGAGCAGTTCTTC. The chain recombines TRBV18 with TRBJ2-1; 10 bases match TRBD2. V lost 3 bases to trimming and J lost 9 bases; unmatched junction nucleotides: 11. Germline CDR1 KGHSH, CDR2 LQKENI. The CDR3 covers 16 residues.

The table lists this clone with a count of one. Here the CDR3 DNA reads TGTGCCAGCAGATCGTGGGGGGGTAGCACAGATACGCAGTATTTT. Its protein product is CASRSWGGSTDTQYF. The V gene is TRBV5-4, the J gene TRBJ2-3; 7 nucleotides line up with TRBD2. Germline-derived CDR1 and CDR2 are SGHNT and YYREEE (reference sequence). The CDR3 consists of 15 residues. With 5 bases clipped from V and 0 bases from J, the junction kept 6 bases outside the gene matches.

The V call is TRBV5-1, the J call TRBJ2-3; 12 nucleotides line up with TRBD2. The CDR3 is 15 amino acids. Germline trimming cut 3 bases from V and 6 bases from J; bases unmatched to any gene: 5. CDR1 is SGHRS and CDR2 is YFSETQ in the germline V gene. CDR3 residues: CASSSTSGGKDTQYF. The CDR3 DNA is TGCGCCAGCAGCTCGACTAGCGGGGGTAAGGATACGCAGTATTTT.

The rearrangement links TRBV7-7 to TRBJ2-5, with 11 bases identical to TRBD1. The CDR3 is made up of 16 amino acids. After removal of 2 bases from V and 4 bases from J, the junction contained 6 bases not matched to a gene. Germline V gives CDR1 SSHAT, CDR2 FNYEAQ (reference sequence). The DNA of the CDR3 is TGTGCCAGCAGCTTACAAGGACAGGGGGCGCGAGAGACCCAGTACTTC. This translates into CASSLQGQGARETQYF.

J is TRBJ1-1 and V is TRBV7-2; the match to TRBD1 covers 9 bases. The germline CDR1 and CDR2 sequences are SGHTA and FQGNSA. Trimming at V came to 5 bases and at J to 4 bases, leaving 5 bases not matched to a gene. CDR3 size: 14 residues. The DNA for the CDR3 is TGTGCCAGCAGCCCCGACAGGGGGGTCACTGAAGCTTTCTTT. Its translation: CASSPDRGVTEAFF.

The J gene is TRBJ2-7, the V gene TRBV5-6, with 7 nucleotides matching TRBD1. The CDR3 has 15 residues. With 1 base clipped from V and 1 base from J, the junction kept 5 bases outside the gene matches. Germline lookup yields CDR1 SGHDT and CDR2 YYEEEE. The chain's CDR3 is CASSLMAGGSYEQYF. In DNA, the CDR3 is TGTGCCAGCAGCTTGATGGCAGGGGGTTCCTACGAGCAGTACTTC.

This chain connects TRBV2 to TRBJ1-6, with 8 bases that match TRBD1. V gave up 10 bases and J gave up 5 bases; unmatched junction bases: 13. CDR3 length: 16 amino acids. Germline CDR1 reads SNHLY; CDR2 reads FYNNEI. DNA of the CDR3: TGTGCCATCTACACAAGGGGGGACAGGAATAATTCACCCCTCCACTTT. Its protein product is CAIYTRGDRNNSPLHF.

The V call is TRBV2, the J call TRBJ2-5, with D possibly being TRBD1 (5 bases). There are 11 residues in the CDR3. Trimming removed 7 bases at V and 4 bases at J, with 7 bases between. The germline CDR1 and CDR2 sequences are SNHLY and FYNNEI. The CDR3 region is CASTGLETQYF. CDR3 coding DNA: TGTGCCAGCACAGGGCTAGAGACCCAGTACTTC.

The chain has TRBV6-5 and TRBJ2-3; D gene unclear. The ends were cut back, 5 bases at V and 2 bases at J, with 8 bases in the middle. The CDR3 consists of 13 residues. Looked up from germline, CDR1 is MNHEY and CDR2 is SVGAGI. CDR3 in DNA: TGTGCCAGCAGTCCTAGGATCACAGATACGCAGTATTTT. Protein: CASSPRITDTQYF.

The chain combines TRBV30 with TRBJ2-5, with a tentative D call TRBD1 (5 bases). The germline V gene has CDR1 GTSNPN and CDR2 SVGIG (reference sequence). The CDR3 has 14 amino acids. V was shortened by 2 bases and J by 4 bases, with 14 bases between the two germline ends. DNA for the CDR3: TGTGCCTGGAGTAAACAGGATAGAGTAGAGACCCAGTACTTC. This encodes CAWSKQDRVETQYF.

In DNA, the CDR3 is TGTGCCAGCAGCCCGACAGGGGATGGCTATGGCTACACCTTC. Protein sequence: CASSPTGDGYGYTF. V usage is TRBV11-2 and J usage is TRBJ1-2; 8 positions agree with TRBD1. With 5 bases clipped from V and 4 bases from J, the junction kept 6 bases outside the gene matches. Germline V gives CDR1 SGHAT, CDR2 FQNNGV. This CDR3 is 14 amino acids long.

The genes are TRBV19 and TRBJ2-6; 7 nucleotides line up with TRBD1. The CDR3 runs to 17 residues. The trim removed 8 bases at V and 0 bases at J, leaving 10 bases unmatched. The germline CDR1 and CDR2 sequences are LNHDA and SQIVND (reference sequence). CDR3 bases: TGTGCCAGTTTAGGACAGGCACATTCCTCTGGGGCCAACGTCCTGACTTTC. Its protein is CASLGQAHSSGANVLTF.

V and J are TRBV21-1 and TRBJ1-2. TRBV21-1 is annotated as a pseudogene. The CDR3 has 17 residues. In DNA, the CDR3 is TGTGCCAGCAGCAAAGCGCTTTGGAGGGAAGCTAACTATGGCTACACCTTC. Translated: CASSKALWREANYGYTF.